The clone carrying this T cell receptor beta chain was detected a few times. The data were obtained in a study of blood T cell repertoires in COVID-19. Measured with immunoSEQ multiplex PCR; TCRdb has only the in-frame clones, and not every one. The sample shows 160,000 or so clones, more than 75% of them seen only once. The germline V gene encodes CDR1 LGHDT and CDR2 YNNKEL (reference sequence). V was pared by 1 base and J by 0 bases, with 13 bases between. The CDR3 sequence is 16 residues long. The V call is TRBV3-1 (or the pseudogene TRBV3-2), the J call TRBJ2-7; maybe TRBD1 (6 bases). The sample was peripheral blood. The clonotype comes from a woman between 50 and 59 years old with COVID-19, enrolled during active disease. DNA for the CDR3: TGTGCCAGCAGCCAAGCTGCAGGGGTCTTCTCCTACGAGCAGTACTTC. Its protein is CASSQAAGVFSYEQYF.